This TCR beta chain was captured by sequencing in a study of technical replicates of blood from a handful of donors. Sequencing was performed with immunoSEQ multiplex PCR; in TCRdb, only in-frame clones are kept and a portion is missing. Of 80,000 to 95,000 clones in the sample, under 95% were seen once. The sample consisted of T cells isolated from PBMCs. The TCR originated in a human donor in good health.

CDR3 nucleotide sequence: TGTGCCAGCAGCTTTCGTTCCGGGACAGGGGTTGAAAAACTGTTTTTT. Translation gives CASSFRSGTGVEKLFF. The chain is built from TRBV7-8 and TRBJ1-4, with 10 positions matching TRBD1. Germline loops: CDR1 SGHVS, CDR2 FQNEAQ. V dropped 3 bases and J dropped 7; count of bases not matched to a gene: 8. CDR3 length equals 16 residues.